The T cell receptor (beta chain) described here comes from a study of yellow fever vaccine responses in identical twins. Study-level points and caveats: Twins' T cell vaccine responses reportedly looked partly convergent, partly personalized.

Each CDR3 protein gets one entry after TCRdb re-called the RT-PCR reads with MiXCR. The sample contains more than 1,000 distinct CDR3 sequences, roughly four fifths of which appear only once. A word on this clonotype: The antigen is unknown.

Sequenced material: T cells from blood (PBMCs), unsorted or a sorted subset (not recorded which), taken before or after yellow fever vaccination (not recorded which). This TCR was sampled from a female donor who received the yellow fever vaccine.

The CDR3 spells CASSQVLQGASGDNEQFF. CDR3 in DNA: TGTGCCAGCAGCCAAGTATTACAGGGGGCTAGCGGAGACAATGAGCAGTTCTTC. V gene TRBV3-1 combines with J gene TRBJ2-1; 9 positions agree with TRBD1. The germline CDR1 and CDR2 sequences are LGHDT and YNNKEL (reference sequence). The junction had 12 bases not matched to a gene; V was cut back by 1 base and J by 5 bases. The CDR3 is 18 residues long.